The 26 T cell receptor beta chains reported below all come from one sample, sequenced in a study of OX40 agonist ivuxolimab in advanced cancers. Some clones are missing from TCRdb's copy, which holds only in-frame ones; the method was immunoSEQ multiplex PCR. The repertoire holds about 67,000 clones, approximately 84% seen once, with around 2% in the top ten. Here the sequenced sample was CD4+ or CD8+ T cells sorted from blood, taken in a trial of the OX40 agonist ivuxolimab. The receptors shown here come from an adult with an advanced solid tumor such as melanoma, head and neck, liver or kidney cancer.

The V gene is TRBV7-9, the J gene TRBJ2-1, with unresolved D. Germline assignment: CDR1 SEHNR and CDR2 FQNEAQ (reference sequence). This CDR3 spans 16 amino acids. Between the trimmed V and J ends, which lost 3 bases and 6 bases, there was a span of 18 bases. For the CDR3, the DNA is TGTGCCAGCAGCTTTCCCGGAATTAGTGGAACCAATGAGCAGTTCTTC. Encoded protein: CASSFPGISGTNEQFF.

The chain couples TRBV5-1 to TRBJ2-1; D may be TRBD1 (5 bases). The CDR3 consists of 15 residues. V lost 0 bases to trimming and J lost 10 bases, with 17 bases between them. Germline CDR1 and CDR2: SGHRS and YFSETQ. CDR3 loop: CASSLVGPGRYEQFF. The CDR3 nucleotides read TGCGCCAGCAGCTTGGTGGGGCCTGGAAGATACGAGCAGTTCTTC.

The table lists this clone with a count of one. The chain carries TRBV27 and TRBJ2-5; either TRBD1 or TRBD2 may fit D (5 bases each). The CDR3 extends over 15 amino acids. V was shortened by 5 bases and J by 2 bases, with 15 bases between the two germline ends. CDR1 and CDR2 from the germline V gene are MNHEY and SMNVEV (reference sequence). CDR3 protein: CASSPIGGGQETQYF. In DNA form, the CDR3 reads TGTGCCAGCAGTCCGATAGGTGGGGGACAAGAGACCCAGTACTTC.

This clone appeared many times. This sequence joins TRBV7-3 and TRBJ2-4; D possibly corresponds to TRBD1 (5 bases). V was shortened by 2 bases and J by 5 bases, with 10 bases between the two germline ends. The length of the CDR3 is 14 residues. Germline CDR1 SGHTA, CDR2 FQGTGA. CDR3 amino acids: CASSLGQGENIQYF. CDR3 in DNA: TGTGCCAGCAGCTTAGGGCAGGGCGAAAACATTCAGTACTTC. Drawing the rest from reference TRBV7-3 and TRBJ2-4, the complete variable domain is GAGVSQTPSNKVTEKGKYVELRCDPISGHTALYWYRQSLGQGPEFLIYFQGTGAADDSGLPNDRFFAVRPEGSVSTLKIQRTERGDSAVYLCASSLGQGENIQYFGAGTRLSVL.

The chain joins TRBV7-9 to TRBJ2-3; D is perhaps TRBD1 (6 bases). CDR3 length: 15 amino acids. Germline CDR1 and CDR2: SEHNR and FQNEAQ (reference sequence). The V and J ends lost 0 bases and 2 bases respectively, with 9 bases between them. CDR3 nucleotides: TGTGCCAGCAGCTTAGCAGGGGGATTCACAGATACGCAGTATTTT. This gives the protein CASSLAGGFTDTQYF.

V is TRBV5-4 and J is TRBJ2-7; 8 positions match TRBD1. The CDR3 extends over 13 amino acids. Germline V gives CDR1 SGHNT, CDR2 YYREEE (reference sequence). V lost 4 bases, J lost 3 bases, and 3 bases stayed unmatched. The CDR3, as DNA: TGTGCCAGCAGCCCGGGACAGGACTACGAGCAGTACTTC. This gives the protein CASSPGQDYEQYF.

The J gene is TRBJ1-1, the V gene TRBV7-8; TRBD1 agrees at 7 bases. The CDR3 covers 14 residues. J was trimmed by 7 bases and V by 5 bases; bases with no gene match: 10. The V gene's germline CDR1 is SGHVS and CDR2 FQNEAQ. The CDR3 protein is CASSPRGQVGEAFF. DNA of the CDR3: TGTGCCAGCAGCCCGAGGGGGCAGGTTGGTGAAGCTTTCTTT.

The rearrangement links TRBV5-1 to TRBJ2-5; D unresolved. The end of the DNA aligns better with TRBJ2-7, so the J call may be wrong. This CDR3 has 14 residues. Germline-derived CDR1 and CDR2 are SGHRS and YFSETQ. The CDR3 sequence: CASSLGQFSYEQYF. The CDR3 coding sequence is TGCGCCAGCAGCTTGGGCCAATTCTCCTACGAGCAGTACTTC.

This clone has a single count. The V call is TRBV2, the J call TRBJ2-1, with TRBD2 identical over 15 bases. The CDR3 sequence is 16 residues long. The junction had 6 bases not matched to a gene; V was cut back by 7 bases and J by 5 bases. From germline, CDR1 is SNHLY and CDR2 FYNNEI. The CDR3 sequence: CASKKGLAGGDNEQFF. The CDR3 region has the DNA TGTGCCAGCAAAAAGGGACTAGCGGGGGGAGACAATGAGCAGTTCTTC.

This chain connects TRBV29-1 to TRBJ2-7; D remains unclear. V lost 0 bases and J lost 2, with 8 bases in between. Germline V lookup: CDR1 SQVTM, CDR2 ANQGSEA. The CDR3 contains 13 residues. CDR3 amino acids: CSVEDTGTYEQYF. The CDR3, as DNA: TGCAGCGTTGAAGACACCGGAACCTACGAGCAGTACTTC.

The rearrangement joins TRBV30 to TRBJ2-7; 12 nucleotides align to TRBD1. The V and J ends lost 0 bases and 5 bases, in that order; junction bases with no gene match: 5. The CDR3 consists of 15 residues. The germline gives CDR1 GTSNPN, CDR2 SVGIG (reference sequence). The CDR3 here is CAWSVRGQGADEQYF. The DNA of the CDR3 is TGTGCCTGGAGTGTGAGGGGACAGGGGGCTGACGAGCAGTACTTC.

The chain employs TRBV18 and TRBJ2-3; D call uncertain. Germline-derived CDR1 and CDR2 are KGHSH and LQKENI. This CDR3 spans 14 amino acids. V lost 0 bases to trimming and J lost 2 bases, with 6 bases between them. CDR3 residues: CASSPPSFTDTQYF. In DNA form, the CDR3 reads TGTGCCAGCTCACCACCCTCATTCACAGATACGCAGTATTTT.

In this sample, this clone turned up once. The rearrangement links TRBV30 to TRBJ1-4; the D gene is possibly TRBD1 (5 bases). The V and J ends lost 2 bases and 8 bases respectively, with 12 bases between them. This CDR3 comprises 13 residues. Germline assignment: CDR1 GTSNPN and CDR2 SVGIG (reference sequence). CDR3 in amino acids: CAWSRQGGEKLFF. The DNA of the CDR3 is TGTGCCTGGAGTAGGCAGGGAGGAGAAAAACTGTTTTTT.

The chain has TRBV20-1 and TRBJ2-7; weak D call: TRBD2 (6 bases). The CDR3 extends over 11 amino acids. CDR1 DFQATT and CDR2 SNEGSKA come from the germline V gene (reference sequence). V was shortened by 3 bases and J by 7 bases, with 10 bases between the two germline ends. CDR3 region: CSASRGNEQYF. CDR3 sequence (DNA): TGCAGTGCTAGTCGCGGGAATGAGCAGTACTTC.

V usage is TRBV30 and J usage is TRBJ2-7, with no clear D. CDR1 and CDR2 (germline): GTSNPN, SVGIG (reference sequence). The V end was cut by 0 bases, the J end by 1 base, with 4 bases between. The CDR3 spans 12 residues. CDR3 bases: TGTGCCTGGAGTGTCTCTTCCTACGAGCAGTACTTC. Amino acid sequence: CAWSVSSYEQYF.

The rearrangement uses TRBV10-3 and TRBJ2-7; the match to TRBD1 covers 7 bases. This CDR3 has 16 residues. Germline CDR1 is ENHRY and CDR2 is SYGVKD. The V gene end was trimmed by 0 bases and the J gene end by 0 bases; junction bases not matched to a gene: 5. CDR3: CAISESGGQSSYEQYF. As DNA, the CDR3 is TGTGCCATCAGTGAGTCTGGGGGACAGAGCTCCTACGAGCAGTACTTC.

This chain joins TRBV4-2 and TRBJ2-7; perhaps TRBD1 as D (5 bases). The germline V and J ends were trimmed by 3 bases and 7 bases, with 19 bases remaining between them. CDR1 and CDR2 (germline): LGHNA, YNFKEQ. The CDR3 has 15 residues. The DNA for the CDR3 is TGTGCCAGCAGCCAGGTAGATGTCGTAGGGGTTGAGCAGTACTTC. It codes for CASSQVDVVGVEQYF.

This sequence joins TRBV4-2 and TRBJ2-3; D is tentatively TRBD1 or TRBD2 (5 bases each). Between the trimmed V and J ends, which lost 4 bases and 0 bases, there was a span of 14 bases. The CDR3 contains 16 residues. Germline V gives CDR1 LGHNA, CDR2 YNFKEQ. The CDR3 nucleotides read TGTGCCAGCAGCCGAGGGGCCTTTTCTAGCACAGATACGCAGTATTTT. Its protein is CASSRGAFSSTDTQYF.

The chain joins TRBV10-3 to TRBJ1-5; D is uncertain. Germline assignment: CDR1 ENHRY and CDR2 SYGVKD. Trimming took off 4 bases at V and 7 bases at J, with 11 bases between the two ends. This CDR3 is built from 13 residues. The CDR3 sequence is CAISVAGGQPQHF. The CDR3, as DNA: TGTGCCATCAGTGTTGCGGGCGGGCAGCCCCAGCATTTT.

The V and J genes are TRBV9 and TRBJ2-2; D not resolved. Germline loops: CDR1 SGDLS, CDR2 YYNGEE. V shed 0 bases and J shed 8 bases, with 14 bases lying between them. The CDR3 has 15 residues. Here the CDR3 reads CASSVVDSTSGELFF. Written as DNA, the CDR3 is TGTGCCAGCAGCGTAGTTGATTCCACCTCGGGGGAGCTGTTTTTT.

In this sample, this clone turned up once. V usage is TRBV7-9 and J usage is TRBJ2-3; D remains unclear. From germline, CDR1 is SEHNR and CDR2 FQNEAQ (reference sequence). Trimming stripped 7 bases from V and 6 bases from J, with 17 bases between. The CDR3 loop spans 14 amino acids. The CDR3 protein is CASTPNLRGDTQYF. CDR3 in DNA: TGTGCCAGCACCCCAAATTTGAGAGGCGATACGCAGTATTTT.

This clone was observed a single time. The chain joins TRBV6-7 to TRBJ2-7; D not resolved. TRBV6-7 is noted as an ORF with a role that remains uncertain. This CDR3 has 17 amino acids. Trimming removed 0 bases at V and 3 bases at J, with 18 bases between. The CDR3 sequence is CASSYSIYSWPYYEQYF. CDR3 bases: TGTGCCAGCAGTTACTCGATTTACTCATGGCCCTACTACGAGCAGTACTTC.

This rearrangement joins TRBV28 to TRBJ2-1, with D possibly TRBD2 on 7 matching bases. Trimming cost V 9 bases and J 2 bases, with 20 bases left between them. Germline CDR1 and CDR2: MDHEN and SYDVKM. This CDR3 is built from 16 residues. The CDR3 loop is CASSEGGLTTYNEQFF. The CDR3 DNA reads TGTGCCAGTTCTGAGGGGGGGCTGACCACCTACAATGAGCAGTTCTTC. The full variable domain, with the rest looked up from reference TRBV28 and TRBJ2-1, is DVKVTQSSRYLVKRTGEKVFLECVQDMDHENMFWYRQDPGLGLRLIYFSYDVKMKEKGDIPEGYSVSREKKERFSLILESASTNQTSMYLCASSEGGLTTYNEQFFGPGTRLTVL.

The chain carries TRBV2 and TRBJ1-1, with TRBD1 identical over 7 bases. Germline V lookup: CDR1 SNHLY, CDR2 FYNNEI. The trim removed 6 bases at V and 0 bases at J, leaving 10 bases unmatched. The CDR3 runs to 16 residues. CDR3 sequence reads: CASSQGRGHMNTEAFF. The DNA for the CDR3 is TGTGCCAGCAGCCAGGGGAGGGGGCACATGAACACTGAAGCTTTCTTT.

This clone is judged medium-sized. The chain recombines TRBV4-2 with TRBJ1-4; D gene uncertain. Germline V gene sequence: CDR1 LGHNA, CDR2 YNFKEQ. V lost 2 bases to trimming and J lost 1 base, with 5 bases between them. This CDR3 comprises 14 residues. The CDR3 reads CASSQSRTNEKLFF. The CDR3 DNA reads as TGTGCCAGCAGCCAATCTCGAACTAATGAAAAACTGTTTTTT.

The chain employs TRBV11-1 and TRBJ2-4; 7 bases fit TRBD2. J gave up 6 bases and V 0 bases, and 2 bases lay outside the gene matches. This CDR3 region has 14 residues. Germline V gene data show CDR1 as SGHAT and CDR2 as FQDESV (reference sequence). The CDR3 sequence is CASSLAGGINIQYF. CDR3 DNA sequence: TGTGCCAGCAGCTTAGCGGGGGGGATAAACATTCAGTACTTC.